This TCR beta chain was recorded in a study of pediatric ulcerative colitis. V was shortened by 4 bases and J by 5 bases, with 11 bases between the two germline ends. This CDR3 is 13 amino acids long. CDR1 and CDR2 (germline): SEHNR, FQNEAQ (reference sequence). The diagnostic colonoscopy in ulcerative colitis patients preceded any immunosuppressive treatment. At colonoscopy, a blood sample was also collected. Assay used: immunoSEQ multiplex PCR; TCRdb lists only in-frame clones, some missing. Of under 45,000 clones listed, over 80% are singletons. Comment on this clone: What it binds is unknown. Other DNA sequences in the same sample also yield this CDR3.

Notes on the study in general: No controls had the two rectal clonotypes shared by ulcerative colitis patients.

The V call is TRBV7-9, the J call TRBJ1-1; D is undetermined. The sequence was obtained from a girl aged 5 to 17 with moderate ulcerative colitis. Sequenced material: blood. CDR3 coding DNA: TGTGCCAGCAGCTCCCCCGGAGGGACTGAAGCTTTCTTT. Translation: CASSSPGGTEAFF.